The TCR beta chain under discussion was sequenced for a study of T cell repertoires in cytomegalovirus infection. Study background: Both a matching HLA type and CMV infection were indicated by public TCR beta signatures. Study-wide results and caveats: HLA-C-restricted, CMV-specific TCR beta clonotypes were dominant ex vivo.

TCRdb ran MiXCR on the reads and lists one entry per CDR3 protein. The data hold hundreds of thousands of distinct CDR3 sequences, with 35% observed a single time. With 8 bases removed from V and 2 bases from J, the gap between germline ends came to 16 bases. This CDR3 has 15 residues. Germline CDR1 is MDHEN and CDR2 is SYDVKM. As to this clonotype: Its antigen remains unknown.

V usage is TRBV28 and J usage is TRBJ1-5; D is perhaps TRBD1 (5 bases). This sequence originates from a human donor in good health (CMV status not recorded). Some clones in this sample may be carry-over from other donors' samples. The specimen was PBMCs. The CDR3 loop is CASGRGGTGNQPQHF. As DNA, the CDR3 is TGTGCCAGCGGGCGGGGGGGAACGGGCAATCAGCCCCAGCATTTT.